Included here is one T cell receptor beta chain sequence, with context. Germline V CDR1 and CDR2: SEHNR, FQNEAQ (reference sequence). Trimming removed 1 base from V and 1 base from J, with 6 bases in between. The CDR3 length is 14 residues. This specimen belongs to a study of blood T cell repertoires in COVID-19. Sequencing was performed with immunoSEQ multiplex PCR; in TCRdb, only in-frame clones are kept and a portion is missing. The sample holds roughly 91,000 clones; over 60% are singletons and the top ten take roughly 7.3%. The chain combines TRBV7-9 with TRBJ2-3; TRBD2 is a possible D gene (6 bases). The material sequenced was peripheral blood. The source is a man in his 70s with acute or convalescent COVID-19. The CDR3: CASSLVAGTDTQYF. The CDR3 DNA sequence: TGTGCCAGCAGCTTAGTAGCGGGCACAGATACGCAGTATTTT.